The sequence of this T cell receptor beta chain was determined in a study of response to subunit inactivated influenza vaccine (dated by TCRdb to 2017 to 2018). Concerning the study at large: Deep quantitative profiling of the T cell receptor repertoire was used in the study to follow responses to a trivalent subunit inactivated influenza vaccine.

This clonotype was seen more than once but under ten times. The clone's antigen remains unknown. Within one base of it there is no much larger clone, and no base qualities were kept. Reading the germline V gene gives CDR1 SGHAT and CDR2 FQNNGV. Reading from cysteine to phenylalanine, the CDR3 counts 17 amino acids. This entry keeps only the CDR3 DNA: 51 bases, framed from base 1. Trimming at the junction amounts to 0 bases on V and 5 bases on J, and the germline ends lie 18 bases apart. Library method: RT-PCR. Sequencing instrument: Illumina HiSeq 2500. Through fastp at Q25 and MiXCR, TCRdb rebuilt clones from the public reads, retaining in-frame beta chains. All rows with the same CDR3 protein become a single entry with the most common DNA and genes. The sample has over 750,000 distinct CDR3 sequences on record, 21% of them singletons. 10% of the sample goes to the ten largest clones. Summary of the overall study and its limitations: The authors suggested that each seasonal influenza vaccination may recruit only a limited number of new T cells.

In this chain, TRBV11-2 is recombined with TRBJ2-3; TRBD2 is a possible D gene, resting on 6 matching bases. The material was PBMCs from blood, obtained approximately 5 days after vaccination. The sequence came from a man aged 45-65 years who received an inactivated influenza vaccine. Donor details come from another sample of the same person, matched by shared clones. This receptor has the CDR3 CASSLDLGSPGGDTQYF. The bases are TGTGCCAGCAGCTTAGATCTGGGCTCCCCCGGGGGAGATACGCAGTATTTT.